These T cell receptor beta chains were read from a single sample in a study of CD8 T cells in Susac syndrome. TCRdb redid the calling of the immunoSEQ multiplex PCR reads with MiXCR, one entry per CDR3 protein. This sample has about 160,000 distinct CDR3 sequences, with roughly nine tenths found just once. Source material: CD4+ T cells from PBMCs. The receptors here all came from a human donor in good health. The CDR3 runs from the conserved cysteine through the conserved F or W. D genes are given only for firm matches. Only some rows state a clone size, as once, few, many or a class for expanded clones.

DNA: TGCGCCAGCAGCTCTACCTTGTCAGGCTATGAGCAGTTCTTC; CDR3: CASSSTLSGYEQFF; D: NA; V: TRBV5-1; size: NA; J: TRBJ2-1
DNA: TGTGCCTGGGCCGTCGGGACAGTTCATAATTCACCCCTCCACTTT; CDR3: CAWAVGTVHNSPLHF; D: TRBD1; V: TRBV30; size: NA; J: TRBJ1-6
DNA: TGTGCCAGCAGCCAAGGGGTGGTGGGGACCCTGGGCACTGAAGCTTTCTTT; CDR3: CASSQGVVGTLGTEAFF; D: NA; V: TRBV3-1; size: NA; J: TRBJ1-1
DNA: TGCAGTGCTGAATTACAGGGGGCCGGCGTCACTGAAGCTTTCTTT; CDR3: CSAELQGAGVTEAFF; D: TRBD1; V: TRBV20-1; size: NA; J: TRBJ1-1
DNA: TGTGCCACCCGCCAGAACACTGAAGCTTTCTTT; CDR3: CATRQNTEAFF; D: NA; V: TRBV2; size: NA; J: TRBJ1-1
DNA: TGTGCCAGCGAAAGGGGTCAAGAGACCCAGTACTTC; CDR3: CASERGQETQYF; D: NA; V: TRBV28; size: NA; J: TRBJ2-5
DNA: TGTGCCAGCAGTACCGGGACTAGCGACGAGCAGTACTTC; CDR3: CASSTGTSDEQYF; D: TRBD2; V: TRBV6-2/TRBV6-3; size: NA; J: TRBJ2-7
DNA: TGTGCCAGCAGCTTGCTAGCGGGGCGCACAGATACGCAGTATTTT; CDR3: CASSLLAGRTDTQYF; D: TRBD2; V: TRBV7-2; size: NA; J: TRBJ2-3
DNA: TGTGCCAGCAGCCCTGGGGAGATCTTGAACACTGAAGCTTTCTTT; CDR3: CASSPGEILNTEAFF; D: NA; V: TRBV7-3; size: NA; J: TRBJ1-1
DNA: TGTGCCAGTAGCGGGAAGACTTATTACAATGAGCAGTTCTTC; CDR3: CASSGKTYYNEQFF; D: NA; V: TRBV19; size: NA; J: TRBJ2-1
DNA: TGTGCCAGCAGTCCCTGGACTTCCTTGGGCTCCTACGAGCAGTACTTC; CDR3: CASSPWTSLGSYEQYF; D: NA; V: TRBV27; size: NA; J: TRBJ2-7
DNA: TGCAGTGCTAGTCCGACAGGGATTTATGGCTACACCTTC; CDR3: CSASPTGIYGYTF; D: TRBD1; V: TRBV20-1; size: NA; J: TRBJ1-2
DNA: TGTGCCAGCAGCAGCCCCTATAATTCACCCCTCCACTTT; CDR3: CASSSPYNSPLHF; D: NA; V: TRBV5-6; size: NA; J: TRBJ1-6
DNA: TGTGCTAGTCGGGGGGGAAACCGGATCGAGACCCAGTACTTC; CDR3: CASRGGNRIETQYF; D: TRBD2; V: TRBV28; size: NA; J: TRBJ2-5
DNA: TGCGCCAGCAGCTCCCCCCGAGCGACAGATACGCAGTATTTT; CDR3: CASSSPRATDTQYF; D: NA; V: TRBV5-1; size: NA; J: TRBJ2-3
DNA: TGTGCCAGCAGCCAAGCGGGACGCGAGCAGTACTTC; CDR3: CASSQAGREQYF; D: NA; V: TRBV3-1; size: once; J: TRBJ2-7
DNA: TGCAGTGCTAGAGATATCGGACTATCAGCGCAGACCCAGTACTTC; CDR3: CSARDIGLSAQTQYF; D: NA; V: TRBV20-1; size: NA; J: TRBJ2-5
DNA: TGTGCCTGCTTACTCAGGGGGACAGCCGGCTACACCTTC; CDR3: CACLLRGTAGYTF; D: TRBD1; V: TRBV30; size: NA; J: TRBJ1-2
DNA: TGTGCCAGCAGTCGATGGGGACAGGGGTTGGCTCAGCCCCAGCATTTT; CDR3: CASSRWGQGLAQPQHF; D: TRBD1; V: TRBV6-1; size: once; J: TRBJ1-5
DNA: TGCAGTGCTCCGGCCCGCGGGGGATCCCCAGATACGCAGTATTTT; CDR3: CSAPARGGSPDTQYF; D: TRBD2; V: TRBV20-1; size: NA; J: TRBJ2-3
DNA: TGTGCCAGCAGTCCACTAGCGGGTGACTCCTACGAGCAGTACTTC; CDR3: CASSPLAGDSYEQYF; D: TRBD2; V: TRBV2; size: NA; J: TRBJ2-7
DNA: TGTGCCAGCAGCACCTCCGGGACACTCTCCTACAATGAGCAGTTCTTC; CDR3: CASSTSGTLSYNEQFF; D: NA; V: TRBV7-3; size: once; J: TRBJ2-1
DNA: TGTGCCAGCAGGCGAAGCGACAGGGTACATGAGCAGTTCTTC; CDR3: CASRRSDRVHEQFF; D: TRBD1; V: TRBV12-3/TRBV12-4; size: NA; J: TRBJ2-1
DNA: TGTGCCAGCAGTCGTGACAGGGGCGAGACCCAGTACTTC; CDR3: CASSRDRGETQYF; D: TRBD1; V: TRBV12-3/TRBV12-4; size: NA; J: TRBJ2-5
DNA: TGTGCCAGCAGTTCAGGGGGTCACGAAAACATTCAGTACTTC; CDR3: CASSSGGHENIQYF; D: TRBD1; V: TRBV28; size: NA; J: TRBJ2-4
DNA: TGTGCCAGTCGTCCACAGGGAGGCAATCAGCCCCAGCATTTT; CDR3: CASRPQGGNQPQHF; D: NA; V: TRBV19; size: NA; J: TRBJ1-5
DNA: TGTGCCAGCAGTTCGGGGCAGAAATACAATCAGCCCCAGCATTTT; CDR3: CASSSGQKYNQPQHF; D: NA; V: TRBV6-5; size: once; J: TRBJ1-5
DNA: TGTGCCAGCAGTTCGGACCCTCGACAGAATGAAGCTTTCTTT; CDR3: CASSSDPRQNEAFF; D: NA; V: TRBV28; size: NA; J: TRBJ1-1
DNA: TGTGCCAGCAAATGGTCTCGGGGCACAGATACGCAGTATTTT; CDR3: CASKWSRGTDTQYF; D: NA; V: TRBV7-2; size: NA; J: TRBJ2-3